This T cell receptor (beta chain) was obtained from a study of blood T cell repertoires in COVID-19. On the study more broadly: The United States, Italy and Spain were the sources of the acute and convalescent COVID-19 samples. T cells, B-cell-depleted T cells, or PBMCs provided the cDNA or gDNA that served as material.

The CDR3 loop spans 18 amino acids. The V gene's germline CDR1 is LNHDA and CDR2 SQIVND (reference sequence). J was trimmed by 4 bases and V by 3 bases; bases with no gene match: 11. The authors' processing: By means of reference gene primer amplification, nucleated cell counts were estimated. Libraries were prepared by immunoSEQ multiplex PCR; TCRdb keeps only in-frame clonotypes and omits some of them. V and J calls plus clone size are reproduced from that table; the DNA served to infer D and trimming. Of some 220,000 clones detected, 80% to 85% appear once; the ten largest clones hold around 3%. The source material was peripheral blood. The clonotype comes from a woman between 25 and 40 years old who had recovered from COVID-19. The genes are TRBV19 and TRBJ2-6, with 8 bases aligning to TRBD1. The CDR3 reads CASSMDGTGVWGANVLTF. CDR3 DNA: TGTGCCAGTAGTATGGATGGGACAGGCGTCTGGGGGGCCAACGTCCTGACTTTC.